This T cell receptor beta chain was obtained from a study of OX40 agonist ivuxolimab in advanced cancers. Study-wide background: Antecedent anti-PD-1, anti-PD-L1 or anti-CTLA-4 therapy was permissible, with over 35% having received some.

Some clones are missing from TCRdb's copy, which holds only in-frame ones; the method was immunoSEQ multiplex PCR. The sample contains about 58,000 clones, roughly 80% of which appear only once. The CDR3 is 20 amino acids. Deletions cut 1 base from V and 0 bases from J, with 21 bases between. The germline CDR1 and CDR2 sequences are SGHTA and FQGTGA. The input for sequencing was CD4+ or CD8+ T cells sorted from blood, taken in a trial of the OX40 agonist ivuxolimab. V gene TRBV7-3 combines with J gene TRBJ1-4; D gene ambiguous. The TCR comes from an adult with an advanced solid tumor such as melanoma, head and neck, liver or kidney cancer. The CDR3 nucleotides read TGTGCCAGCAGCTTAATTAATGCCTCCTTACCTCCTGCAACTAATGAAAAACTGTTTTTT. It is translated as CASSLINASLPPATNEKLFF.